What follows are 15 T cell receptor beta chains derived from one specimen sequenced in a study of cytomegalovirus exposure and HLA in healthy donors. Primers: 60 Vbeta forward and 13 Jbeta reverse. Here immunoSEQ multiplex PCR was the method, and the copy in TCRdb shows in-frame clones only, minus some. The sample contains fewer than 200,000 clones, about 81% of which appear only once. Sequenced input: PBMCs. All receptors come from a girl between 5 and 17 years old in good health and CMV-seropositive.

The CDR3 nucleotides are TGTGCCAGCCAGCATCGCGGGGGTTACAATGAGCAGTTCTTC. Translation gives CASQHRGGYNEQFF. V is TRBV27 and J is TRBJ2-1, with TRBD2 matching 7 bases. Trimming cost V 8 bases and J 4 bases; bases outside gene matches: 8. Germline lookup yields CDR1 MNHEY and CDR2 SMNVEV (reference sequence). The CDR3 totals 14 residues.

The chain uses TRBV30 and TRBJ2-7; 8 nucleotides agree with TRBD1. CDR1 is GTSNPN, CDR2 SVGIG, per germline (reference sequence). The CDR3 is 14 residues long. The V gene end was trimmed by 2 bases and the J gene end by 5 bases; junction bases not matched to a gene: 8. The CDR3 nucleotides are TGTGCCTGGAGTTTAACAGGGGGTCTGGACGAGCAGTACTTC. Its protein is CAWSLTGGLDEQYF.

The chain employs TRBV5-1 and TRBJ2-7, with D maybe TRBD1 (7 bases). V lost 3 bases to trimming and J lost 2 bases, with 12 bases between them. In germline, CDR1 is SGHRS, CDR2 YFSETQ. This CDR3 region has 14 residues. This chain's CDR3 is CASSSTGRTYEQYF. CDR3 nucleotide sequence: TGCGCCAGCAGCTCGACAGGGAGGACCTACGAGCAGTACTTC.

The CDR3 DNA sequence: TGTGCCAGCCTTCGACAAAGGGGCACTGAAGCTTTCTTT. Amino acid sequence: CASLRQRGTEAFF. This chain links TRBV2 with TRBJ1-1; a weak D match, TRBD1 (5 bases). Germline V gene data show CDR1 as SNHLY and CDR2 as FYNNEI. There are 13 residues in the CDR3. The germline V and J ends were trimmed by 8 bases and 4 bases, with 14 bases remaining between them.

There are a few counts of this clone. The chain carries TRBV5-4 and TRBJ1-1; unclear D gene. V was trimmed by 0 bases and J by 3 bases, leaving 9 bases between them. Germline loops: CDR1 SGHNT, CDR2 YYREEE (reference sequence). CDR3 length: 14 amino acids. CDR3 bases: TGTGCCAGCAGCTTGGGCGGCGGCCACACTGAAGCTTTCTTT. It yields the protein CASSLGGGHTEAFF.

This chain links TRBV2 with TRBJ1-2; 10 nucleotides agree with TRBD1. The V segment lost 2 bases and the J segment 6 bases; nucleotides outside the gene matches: 6. The CDR3 runs 15 residues. Germline lookup yields CDR1 SNHLY and CDR2 FYNNEI. CDR3: CASSERRQGADGYTF. As DNA, the CDR3 is TGTGCCAGCAGTGAAAGACGACAGGGGGCAGATGGCTACACCTTC.

The chain recombines TRBV6-6 with TRBJ1-2; D unresolved. This CDR3 is 15 amino acids long. The V end lost 2 bases, the J end lost 0 bases, and 10 bases lay between the germline ends. CDR1 is MNHNY and CDR2 is SVGAGI in the germline V gene (reference sequence). The CDR3 nucleotides read TGTGCCAGCAGTTACCGCAGGCCCACTAACTATGGCTACACCTTC. It codes for CASSYRRPTNYGYTF.

The chain couples TRBV19 to TRBJ1-2; 12 nucleotides agree with TRBD1. The CDR3 contains 15 residues. V was clipped by 5 bases and J by 6 bases; unmatched bases: 7. Germline CDR1 reads LNHDA; CDR2 reads SQIVND (reference sequence). CDR3 residues: CASSPDGTGGDGYTF. CDR3 DNA sequence: TGTGCCAGTAGTCCCGACGGGACAGGGGGCGATGGCTACACCTTC.

The V call is TRBV30, the J call TRBJ1-1; the match to TRBD1 covers 8 bases. The CDR3 has 17 residues. Trimming removed 3 bases from V and 0 bases from J; junction bases left unmatched: 12. Germline lookup yields CDR1 GTSNPN and CDR2 SVGIG (reference sequence). CDR3 sequence reads: CAWRGGDRWGMNTEAFF. DNA of the CDR3: TGTGCCTGGAGGGGGGGGGACAGGTGGGGGATGAACACTGAAGCTTTCTTT.

The V and J genes are TRBV6-5 and TRBJ1-2; a weak D match, TRBD1 (5 bases). Per germline, CDR1 MNHEY and CDR2 SVGAGI. V was trimmed by 5 bases and J by 7 bases, leaving 14 bases between them. The CDR3 runs 13 residues. The CDR3 nucleotides read TGTGCCAGCAGTGAAGTACGGGGGTCTGGCTACACCTTC. It translates to CASSEVRGSGYTF.

The chain couples TRBV5-1 to TRBJ2-2; 7 bases are a match to TRBD2. Trimming removed 7 bases from V and 0 bases from J; junction bases left unmatched: 9. Germline lookup yields CDR1 SGHRS and CDR2 YFSETQ. The CDR3 runs 16 residues. This CDR3 is CASLPSGRSNTGELFF. The CDR3 region has the DNA TGCGCCAGCTTACCTAGCGGCAGATCGAACACCGGGGAGCTGTTTTTT.

This clone appeared a few times. The chain joins TRBV10-3 to TRBJ2-7, with 7 bases that match TRBD2. J lost 5 bases, V lost 6 bases, and 10 bases had no gene match. Germline V gene lookup returns CDR1 ENHRY and CDR2 SYGVKD. The CDR3 extends over 14 amino acids. DNA for the CDR3: TGTGCCATCAGCCGCGGGGGAACCTTCGACGAGCAGTACTTC. Its translation: CAISRGGTFDEQYF.

The chain recombines TRBV19 with TRBJ1-1; 7 nucleotides match TRBD1. This CDR3 is built from 15 residues. Germline CDR1 is LNHDA and CDR2 is SQIVND (reference sequence). J was trimmed by 0 bases and V by 5 bases; bases with no gene match: 6. The CDR3 loop is CASSHRGLMNTEAFF. CDR3 DNA: TGTGCCAGTAGTCACAGGGGTCTCATGAACACTGAAGCTTTCTTT.

This clone was counted once. The rearrangement joins TRBV7-8 to TRBJ2-3; maybe TRBD2 (7 bases). Germline V lookup: CDR1 SGHVS, CDR2 FQNEAQ. V lost 5 bases and J 4 bases, leaving 19 bases between the germline ends. The CDR3 runs to 16 residues. This chain's CDR3 is CASSPQGRGGPDTQYF. The CDR3 DNA is TGTGCCAGCAGCCCGCAGGGGAGGGGGGGCCCAGATACGCAGTATTTT.

The V gene is TRBV7-8, the J gene TRBJ2-7, with 12 bases lining up with TRBD2. V was clipped by 7 bases and J by 5 bases; unmatched bases: 9. Germline V gene data show CDR1 as SGHVS and CDR2 as FQNEAQ. This CDR3 is built from 15 residues. DNA of the CDR3: TGTGCCAGCAACCACCGACTAGCGGGAGCCAACGAGCAGTACTTC. Its translation: CASNHRLAGANEQYF.